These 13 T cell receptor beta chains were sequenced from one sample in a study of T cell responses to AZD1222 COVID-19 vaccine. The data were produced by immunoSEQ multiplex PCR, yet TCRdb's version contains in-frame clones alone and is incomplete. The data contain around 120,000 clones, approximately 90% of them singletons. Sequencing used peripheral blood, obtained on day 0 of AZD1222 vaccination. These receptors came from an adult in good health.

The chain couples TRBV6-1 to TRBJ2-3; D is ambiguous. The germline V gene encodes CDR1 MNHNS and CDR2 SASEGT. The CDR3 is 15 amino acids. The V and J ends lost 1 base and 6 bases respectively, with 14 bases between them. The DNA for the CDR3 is TGTGCCAGCAGTGAAGTTGTGACTCTTTTGGATACGCAGTATTTT. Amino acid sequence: CASSEVVTLLDTQYF.

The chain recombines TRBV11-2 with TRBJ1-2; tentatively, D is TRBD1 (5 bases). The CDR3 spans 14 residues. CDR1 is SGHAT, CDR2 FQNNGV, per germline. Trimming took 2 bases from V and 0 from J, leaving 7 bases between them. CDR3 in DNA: TGTGCCAGCAGCTTACAGGGCGCTAACTATGGCTACACCTTC. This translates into CASSLQGANYGYTF.

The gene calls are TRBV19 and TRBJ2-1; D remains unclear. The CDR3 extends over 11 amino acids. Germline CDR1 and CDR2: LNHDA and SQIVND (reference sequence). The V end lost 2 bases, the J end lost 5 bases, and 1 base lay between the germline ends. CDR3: CASSINNEQFF. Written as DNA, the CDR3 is TGTGCCAGTAGTATAAACAATGAGCAGTTCTTC.

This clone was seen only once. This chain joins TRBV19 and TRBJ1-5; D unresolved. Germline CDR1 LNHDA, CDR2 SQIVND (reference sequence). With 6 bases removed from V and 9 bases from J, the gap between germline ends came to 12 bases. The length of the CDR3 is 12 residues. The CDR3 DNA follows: TGTGCCAGTAGAAGGCTCTGGGGGCCCCAGCATTTT. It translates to CASRRLWGPQHF.

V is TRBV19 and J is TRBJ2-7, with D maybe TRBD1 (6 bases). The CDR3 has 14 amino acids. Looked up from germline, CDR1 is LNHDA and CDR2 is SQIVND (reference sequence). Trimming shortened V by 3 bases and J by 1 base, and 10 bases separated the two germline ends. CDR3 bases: TGTGCCAGTAGTATCGCAGGGGAGTCCTACGAGCAGTACTTC. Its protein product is CASSIAGESYEQYF.

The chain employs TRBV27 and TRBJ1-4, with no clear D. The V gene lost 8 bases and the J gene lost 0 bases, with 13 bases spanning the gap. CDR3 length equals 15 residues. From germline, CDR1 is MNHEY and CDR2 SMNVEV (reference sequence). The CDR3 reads CASRPTLSTNEKLFF. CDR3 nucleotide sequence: TGTGCCAGCCGGCCGACACTCTCAACTAATGAAAAACTGTTTTTT.

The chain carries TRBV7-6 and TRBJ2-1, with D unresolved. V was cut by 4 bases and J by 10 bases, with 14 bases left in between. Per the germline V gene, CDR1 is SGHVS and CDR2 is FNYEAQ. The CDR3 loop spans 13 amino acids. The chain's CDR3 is CASSSPFSPEQFF. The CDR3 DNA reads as TGTGCCAGCAGCTCGCCCTTTAGCCCCGAGCAGTTCTTC.

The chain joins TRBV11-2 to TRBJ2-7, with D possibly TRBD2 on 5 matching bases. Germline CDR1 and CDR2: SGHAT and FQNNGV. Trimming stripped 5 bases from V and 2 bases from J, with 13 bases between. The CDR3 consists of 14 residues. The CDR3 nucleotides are TGTGCCAGCAGCGCACCGGGGTCGGCCTACGAGCAGTACTTC. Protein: CASSAPGSAYEQYF.

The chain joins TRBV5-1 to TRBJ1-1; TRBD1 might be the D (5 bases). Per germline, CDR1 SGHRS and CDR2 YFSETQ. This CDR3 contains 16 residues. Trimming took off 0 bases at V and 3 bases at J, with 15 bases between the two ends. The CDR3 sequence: CASSLEKGLAYTEAFF. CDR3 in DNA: TGCGCCAGCAGCTTGGAAAAGGGGCTAGCGTACACTGAAGCTTTCTTT.

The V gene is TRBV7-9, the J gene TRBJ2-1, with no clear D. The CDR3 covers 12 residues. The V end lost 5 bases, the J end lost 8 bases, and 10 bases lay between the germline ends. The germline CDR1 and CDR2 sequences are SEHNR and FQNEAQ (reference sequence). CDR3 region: CASSPSSDEQFF. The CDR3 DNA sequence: TGTGCCAGCAGCCCGTCGTCTGATGAGCAGTTCTTC.

The CDR3 loop is CASSTLGQGFYGYTF. CDR3 DNA: TGTGCCAGTAGTACGCTCGGGCAGGGGTTCTATGGCTACACCTTC. V and J are TRBV19 and TRBJ1-2, with D maybe TRBD1 (6 bases). The CDR3 covers 15 residues. V lost 4 bases and J lost 4, with 16 bases in between. In germline, CDR1 is LNHDA, CDR2 SQIVND (reference sequence).

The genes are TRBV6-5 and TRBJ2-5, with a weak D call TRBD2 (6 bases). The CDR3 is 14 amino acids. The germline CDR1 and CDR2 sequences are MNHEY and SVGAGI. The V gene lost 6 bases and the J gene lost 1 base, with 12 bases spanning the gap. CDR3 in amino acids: CASRPGDIQETQYF. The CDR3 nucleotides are TGTGCCAGCAGGCCGGGAGATATCCAAGAGACCCAGTACTTC.

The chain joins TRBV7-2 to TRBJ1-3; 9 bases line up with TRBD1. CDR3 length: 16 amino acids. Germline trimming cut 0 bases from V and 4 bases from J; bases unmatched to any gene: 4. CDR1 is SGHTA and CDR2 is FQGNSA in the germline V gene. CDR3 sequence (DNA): TGTGCCAGCAGCTTAGCGCCAGGACAGGGGGGAAACACCATATATTTT. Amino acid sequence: CASSLAPGQGGNTIYF.